The 27 T cell receptor beta chains given below trace back to one sample, sequenced in a study of blood T cell repertoires in COVID-19. Assay used: immunoSEQ multiplex PCR; TCRdb lists only in-frame clones, some missing. The sample holds 90,000 to 100,000 clones, approximately 83% seen once. The specimen was peripheral blood. These TCRs come from a man between 60 and 75 years old with acute or convalescent COVID-19.

The V and J genes are TRBV15 and TRBJ2-5; a possible D gene is TRBD1 (5 bases). The CDR3 length is 17 residues. Between the trimmed V and J ends, which lost 1 base and 1 base, there was a span of 16 bases. The germline CDR1 and CDR2 sequences are LNHNV and YYDKDF (reference sequence). The CDR3 sequence is CATSRAREQAFQETQYF. CDR3 nucleotides: TGTGCCACCAGCAGAGCAAGGGAACAGGCCTTCCAAGAGACCCAGTACTTC.

The chain couples TRBV4-3 to TRBJ1-1; TRBD1 might be the D (5 bases). V shed 2 bases and J shed 1 base, with 14 bases lying between them. Germline CDR1 reads LGHNA; CDR2 reads YSLEER. CDR3 length: 16 amino acids. The DNA of the CDR3 is TGCGCCAGCAGCCAATCTCTTGACAGCTGGAACACTGAAGCTTTCTTT. This translates into CASSQSLDSWNTEAFF.

The chain carries TRBV25-1 and TRBJ2-2; 7 nucleotides agree with TRBD1. The CDR3 is 13 amino acids. V shed 11 bases, J shed 7 bases, and the junction held 10 bases outside the gene matches. Looked up from germline, CDR1 is MGHDK and CDR2 is SYGVNS. In DNA form, the CDR3 reads TGTGCCGTTAACCACAGGGGTGGCGGGGAGCTGTTTTTT. Protein: CAVNHRGGGELFF.

This clone has only a few counts. CDR3 in amino acids: CAWSPARGAYEQYF. The CDR3 DNA is TGTGCCTGGAGTCCGGCGCGGGGGGCTTACGAGCAGTACTTC. This sequence joins TRBV30 and TRBJ2-7; 8 bases map to TRBD2. CDR3 length: 14 residues. From germline, CDR1 is GTSNPN and CDR2 SVGIG (reference sequence). Germline trimming cut 2 bases from V and 4 bases from J; bases unmatched to any gene: 7.

The chain couples TRBV2 to TRBJ1-5; possibly TRBD1 for D (6 bases). The germline V and J ends were trimmed by 7 bases and 7 bases, with 17 bases remaining between them. The CDR3 extends over 14 amino acids. Germline assignment: CDR1 SNHLY and CDR2 FYNNEI. CDR3 region: CASTITGSLQPQHF. The DNA of the CDR3 is TGTGCCAGCACGATAACAGGGTCTCTGCAGCCCCAGCATTTT.

The rearrangement uses TRBV6-5 and TRBJ1-6, with D maybe TRBD1 (6 bases). Germline CDR1 MNHEY, CDR2 SVGAGI. This CDR3 is built from 11 residues. The V gene lost 11 bases and the J gene lost 6 bases, with 8 bases spanning the gap. The CDR3, as DNA: TGTGCCCAGGGGCCTAATTCACCCCTCCACTTT. This gives the protein CAQGPNSPLHF.

The chain has TRBV7-8 and TRBJ2-2; D perhaps matches TRBD2 (5 bases). The CDR3 runs to 16 residues. Trimming removed 5 bases at V and 0 bases at J, with 13 bases between. Germline CDR1 is SGHVS and CDR2 is FQNEAQ. The DNA for the CDR3 is TGTGCCAGCAGCCGACACAAGAGGGCGAACACCGGGGAGCTGTTTTTT. Its protein product is CASSRHKRANTGELFF.

The rearrangement joins TRBV4-1 to TRBJ1-5; D is undetermined. Germline V CDR1 and CDR2: MGHRA, YSYEKL. Trimming took 1 base from V and 7 from J, leaving 14 bases between them. CDR3 length: 15 residues. The CDR3 bases are TGCGCCAGCAGCCAAGTTTTAACGGTGAAACAGCCCCAGCATTTT. This gives the protein CASSQVLTVKQPQHF.

The chain recombines TRBV5-1 with TRBJ1-1, with D possibly being TRBD1 (5 bases). V shed 0 bases and J shed 5 bases, with 14 bases lying between them. This CDR3 has 15 amino acids. Germline V gene data show CDR1 as SGHRS and CDR2 as YFSETQ. DNA of the CDR3: TGCGCCAGCAGCTTGGTGGGCAGGGAGGGAACTGAAGCTTTCTTT. It specifies CASSLVGREGTEAFF.

This clone occurred once. The chain has TRBV11-2 and TRBJ1-5; weak D call: TRBD1 (5 bases). The germline V gene has CDR1 SGHAT and CDR2 FQNNGV. The germline V and J ends were trimmed by 5 bases and 2 bases, with 16 bases remaining between them. CDR3 length equals 16 residues. CDR3 region: CASSRIQGLRNQPQHF. CDR3 coding DNA: TGTGCCAGCAGCCGGATTCAGGGTCTGCGCAATCAGCCCCAGCATTTT.

The chain couples TRBV5-5 to TRBJ2-7; 8 positions agree with TRBD1. The germline V gene has CDR1 SGHKS and CDR2 YYEKEE (reference sequence). The CDR3 sequence is 12 residues long. Trimming at V came to 3 bases and at J to 8 bases, leaving 4 bases not matched to a gene. The CDR3 region is CASSSDREKQYF. In DNA, the CDR3 is TGTGCCAGCAGCTCGGACAGGGAAAAGCAGTACTTC.

The J gene is TRBJ1-2, the V gene TRBV5-4, with a possible D match to TRBD1 (5 bases). Germline-derived CDR1 and CDR2 are SGHNT and YYREEE (reference sequence). The CDR3 totals 15 residues. With 1 base removed from V and 7 bases from J, the gap between germline ends came to 17 bases. The CDR3 sequence is CASSLNGGGAGGYTF. The DNA for the CDR3 is TGTGCCAGCAGCTTGAACGGGGGTGGAGCGGGTGGCTACACCTTC.

V usage is TRBV9 and J usage is TRBJ1-4, with 8 bases that match TRBD1. With V trimmed by 3 bases and J by 11 bases, 12 bases remained unmatched. This CDR3 has 15 amino acids. Germline V gene data show CDR1 as SGDLS and CDR2 as YYNGEE. CDR3 protein: CASSADLGQGMKLFF. CDR3 DNA sequence: TGTGCCAGCAGCGCAGACTTAGGACAGGGAATGAAACTGTTTTTT.

This clone has only one observation. The chain has TRBV5-6 and TRBJ2-2; 7 nucleotides align to TRBD2. Germline V gene lookup returns CDR1 SGHDT and CDR2 YYEEEE. This CDR3 is built from 15 residues. V dropped 3 bases and J dropped 5; count of bases not matched to a gene: 7. The CDR3 protein is CASSWGGARTGELFF. Here the CDR3 DNA reads TGTGCCAGCAGCTGGGGAGGGGCTAGAACCGGGGAGCTGTTTTTT. Filled out from reference TRBV5-6 and TRBJ2-2, the complete variable domain reads DAGVTQSPTHLIKTRGQQVTLRCSPKSGHDTVSWYQQALGQGPQFIFQYYEEEERQRGNFPDRFSGHQFPNYSSELNVNALLLGDSALYLCASSWGGARTGELFFGEGSRLTVL.

This clone was counted between two and nine times. The chain has TRBV2 and TRBJ1-1, with D perhaps matching TRBD1 (5 bases). Germline CDR1 reads SNHLY; CDR2 reads FYNNEI. Trimming took 5 bases from V and 4 from J, leaving 8 bases between them. CDR3 size: 12 residues. The CDR3 region has the DNA TGTGCCAGCAGTAAGACAGCCACTGAAGCTTTCTTT. Its protein product is CASSKTATEAFF. Using reference TRBV2 and TRBJ1-1 for the parts outside the CDR3, the full variable domain is EPEVTQTPSHQVTQMGQEVILRCVPISNHLYFYWYRQILGQKVEFLVSFYNNEISEKSEIFDDQFSVERPDGSNFTLKIRSTKLEDSAMYFCASSKTATEAFFGQGTRLTVV.

The V call is TRBV10-2, the J call TRBJ2-7, with D unresolved. The V end was cut by 7 bases, the J end by 3 bases, with 10 bases between. The CDR3 contains 12 residues. Germline CDR1 WSHSY, CDR2 SAAADI. CDR3 in amino acids: CASTQIHYEQYF. The CDR3 DNA follows: TGCGCCAGCACGCAGATTCACTACGAGCAGTACTTC.

This chain joins TRBV7-9 and TRBJ1-5; D unclear. The CDR3 is 12 amino acids. Germline CDR1 and CDR2: SEHNR and FQNEAQ (reference sequence). V dropped 5 bases and J dropped 2 bases, with 4 bases sitting between them. The CDR3 bases are TGTGCCAGCAGCCGAGGCAATCAGCCCCAGCATTTT. This gives the protein CASSRGNQPQHF.

This clone was seen a few times. The rearrangement joins TRBV5-1 to TRBJ2-7, with 8 bases identical to TRBD1. In germline, CDR1 is SGHRS, CDR2 YFSETQ. The trim removed 4 bases at V and 5 bases at J, leaving 11 bases unmatched. This CDR3 spans 15 amino acids. In nucleotides, the CDR3 is TGCGCCAGCAGCCCCCGAGGACAGGGAGGCCACGAGCAGTACTTC. Residues: CASSPRGQGGHEQYF.

In DNA, the CDR3 is TGCGCCAGCAGCCAAGACCGACTCCTTGACAGGACCAATAGCACAGATACGCAGTATTTT. Protein: CASSQDRLLDRTNSTDTQYF. The chain is built from TRBV4-3 and TRBJ2-3; a weak D match, TRBD1 (6 bases). Germline CDR1 is LGHNA and CDR2 is YSLEER. CDR3 length: 20 residues. V lost 0 bases and J lost 0, with 22 bases in between.

The J gene is TRBJ2-3, the V gene TRBV6-2 or TRBV6-3; the match to TRBD1 covers 8 bases. The CDR3 has 16 amino acids. The trim removed 0 bases at V and 4 bases at J, leaving 6 bases unmatched. Germline CDR1 reads MNHEY; CDR2 reads SVGEGT. CDR3 sequence reads: CASSYSSGGLADTQYF. For the CDR3, the DNA is TGTGCCAGCAGTTACTCATCAGGGGGCCTTGCAGATACGCAGTATTTT.

The V gene is TRBV7-2, the J gene TRBJ1-5; tentatively, D is TRBD1 (5 bases). This CDR3 has 17 residues. The germline V gene has CDR1 SGHTA and CDR2 FQGNSA. V lost 5 bases and J 7 bases, leaving 24 bases between the germline ends. The CDR3 DNA sequence: TGTGCCAGCAGCGTTATAGGGGCAGGATCACTGGGGCAGCCCCAGCATTTT. Translating it yields CASSVIGAGSLGQPQHF.

Note on this clone: One end of the junction varies from germline; a read error may be responsible. The chain uses TRBV5-4 and TRBJ1-2; TRBD1 agrees at 9 bases. CDR3 length: 13 residues. The germline V gene has CDR1 SGHNT and CDR2 YYREEE (reference sequence). The DNA of the CDR3 is TGTGCCAGCACCTTGGGGACAGGGCCTGGCTACACCTTC. It translates to CASTLGTGPGYTF.

V and J are TRBV5-8 and TRBJ1-3; 9 nucleotides agree with TRBD1. CDR3 length: 15 amino acids. Trimming at V came to 4 bases and at J to 3 bases, leaving 5 bases not matched to a gene. Germline V lookup: CDR1 SGHTS, CDR2 YDEGEE. The CDR3 region is CASSARDRVGNTIYF. Written as DNA, the CDR3 is TGTGCCAGCAGCGCGAGGGACAGGGTTGGAAACACCATATATTTT.

The chain links TRBV19 to TRBJ1-3; D uncertain. The V end was cut by 7 bases, the J end by 3 bases, with 7 bases between. In germline, CDR1 is LNHDA, CDR2 SQIVND (reference sequence). This CDR3 region has 12 residues. The CDR3 loop reads CASITSGNTIYF. The CDR3 DNA follows: TGTGCCAGTATAACGAGTGGAAACACCATATATTTT.

Turning to this clone: The junction departs from germline at one end; a sequencing error may be responsible. The gene calls are TRBV7-8 and TRBJ2-3, with D tentatively TRBD2 (6 bases). Germline CDR1 is SGHVS and CDR2 is FQNEAQ. The CDR3 has 14 residues. CDR3 sequence: CASSPRDSSDTQYF. The DNA for the CDR3 is TGTGCCAGCAGCCCGCGGGACTCCTCAGACACGCAGTATTTT.

This clone was found a few times. The rearrangement uses TRBV20-1 and TRBJ2-7, with D perhaps TRBD2 (6 bases). Germline values: CDR1 DFQATT, CDR2 SNEGSKA (reference sequence). The V end lost 3 bases, the J end lost 3 bases, and 18 bases lay between the germline ends. The CDR3 has 15 residues. CDR3 loop: CSASQIPGVLYEQYF. DNA for the CDR3: TGCAGTGCTAGTCAGATCCCGGGAGTTCTCTACGAGCAGTACTTC.

The V gene is TRBV6-2 or TRBV6-3, the J gene TRBJ2-7, with 9 bases fitting TRBD2. In germline, CDR1 is MNHEY, CDR2 SVGEGT. With 2 bases clipped from V and 4 bases from J, the junction kept 3 bases outside the gene matches. The CDR3 is 14 residues long. DNA of the CDR3: TGTGCCAGCAGTTACCTAGCGGGGTTATACGAGCAGTACTTC. As protein: CASSYLAGLYEQYF.